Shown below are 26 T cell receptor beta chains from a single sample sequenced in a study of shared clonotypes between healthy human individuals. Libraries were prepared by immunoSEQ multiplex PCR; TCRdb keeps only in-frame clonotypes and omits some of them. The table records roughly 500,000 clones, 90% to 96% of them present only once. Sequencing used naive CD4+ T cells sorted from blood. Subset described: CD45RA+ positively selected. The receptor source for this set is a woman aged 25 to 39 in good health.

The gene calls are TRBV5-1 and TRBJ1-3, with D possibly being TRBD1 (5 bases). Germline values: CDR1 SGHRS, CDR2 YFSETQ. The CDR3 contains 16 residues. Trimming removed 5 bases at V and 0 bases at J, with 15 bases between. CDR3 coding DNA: TGCGCCAGCAGTCTCGGGGGGACGGACTCTGGAAACACCATATATTTT. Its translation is CASSLGGTDSGNTIYF.

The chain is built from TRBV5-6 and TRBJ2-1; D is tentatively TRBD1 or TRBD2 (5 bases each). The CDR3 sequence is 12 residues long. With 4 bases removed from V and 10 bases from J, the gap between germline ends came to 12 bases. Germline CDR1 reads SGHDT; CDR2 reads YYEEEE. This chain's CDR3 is CASSTGTREQFF. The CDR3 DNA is TGTGCCAGCAGCACCGGGACGAGGGAGCAGTTCTTC.

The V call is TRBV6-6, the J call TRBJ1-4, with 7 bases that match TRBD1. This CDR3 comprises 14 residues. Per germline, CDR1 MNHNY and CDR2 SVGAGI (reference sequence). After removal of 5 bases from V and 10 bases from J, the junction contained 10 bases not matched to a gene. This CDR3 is CASSGQDGFGKLFF. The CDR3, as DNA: TGTGCCAGCAGTGGACAGGATGGCTTCGGAAAACTGTTTTTT.

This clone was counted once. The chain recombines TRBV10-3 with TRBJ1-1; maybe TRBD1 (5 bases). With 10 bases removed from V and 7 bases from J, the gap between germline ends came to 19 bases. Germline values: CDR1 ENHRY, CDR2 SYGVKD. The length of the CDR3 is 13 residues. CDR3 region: CATDAQGRGEAFF. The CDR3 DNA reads TGTGCCACCGACGCGCAGGGACGGGGTGAAGCTTTCTTT.

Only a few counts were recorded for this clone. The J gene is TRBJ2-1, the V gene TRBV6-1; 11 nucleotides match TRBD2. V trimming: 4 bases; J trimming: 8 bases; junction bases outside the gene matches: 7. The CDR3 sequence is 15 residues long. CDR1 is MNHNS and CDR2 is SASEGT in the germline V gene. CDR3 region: CASSVTSGSSHEQFF. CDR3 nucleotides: TGTGCCAGCAGTGTAACTAGCGGGAGTAGCCATGAGCAGTTCTTC.

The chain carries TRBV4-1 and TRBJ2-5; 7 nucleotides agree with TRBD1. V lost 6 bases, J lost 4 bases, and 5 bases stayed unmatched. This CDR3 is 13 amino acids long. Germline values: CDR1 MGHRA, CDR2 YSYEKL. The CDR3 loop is CASRPTGVETQYF. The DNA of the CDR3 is TGCGCCAGCAGGCCCACAGGGGTAGAGACCCAGTACTTC.

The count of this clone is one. The CDR3 loop reads CASSLNRDRGTEAFF. The CDR3 DNA sequence: TGTGCCAGTAGTCTAAACCGGGACAGGGGTACTGAAGCTTTCTTT. The chain joins TRBV19 to TRBJ1-1, with 10 bases identical to TRBD1. The V gene's germline CDR1 is LNHDA and CDR2 SQIVND (reference sequence). The ends lost 5 bases at V and 5 bases at J; junction bases unmatched: 8. This CDR3 comprises 15 residues.

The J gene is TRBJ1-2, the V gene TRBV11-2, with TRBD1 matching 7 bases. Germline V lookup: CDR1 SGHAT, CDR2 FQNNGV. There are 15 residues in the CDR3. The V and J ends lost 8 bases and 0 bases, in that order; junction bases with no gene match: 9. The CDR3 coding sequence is TGTGCCAGCGGGGTTGGGGGGACAGCTAACTATGGCTACACCTTC. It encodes CASGVGGTANYGYTF. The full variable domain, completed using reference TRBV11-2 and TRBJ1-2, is EAGVAQSPRYKIIEKRQSVAFWCNPISGHATLYWYQQILGQGPKLLIQFQNNGVVDDSQLPKDRFSAERLKGVDSTLKIQPAKLEDSAVYLCASGVGGTANYGYTFGSGTRLTVV.

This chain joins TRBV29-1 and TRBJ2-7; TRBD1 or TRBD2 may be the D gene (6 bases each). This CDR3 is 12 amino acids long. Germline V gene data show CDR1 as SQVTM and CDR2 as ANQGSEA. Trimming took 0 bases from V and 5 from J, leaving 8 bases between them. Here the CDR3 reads CSVEDRGDEQYF. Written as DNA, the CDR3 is TGCAGCGTTGAAGATAGGGGGGACGAGCAGTACTTC.

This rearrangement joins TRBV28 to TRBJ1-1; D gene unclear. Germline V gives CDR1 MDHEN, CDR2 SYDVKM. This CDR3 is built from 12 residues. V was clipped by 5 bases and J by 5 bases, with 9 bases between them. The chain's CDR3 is CASSSWATEAFF. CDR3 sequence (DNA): TGTGCCAGCAGTAGCTGGGCAACTGAAGCTTTCTTT.

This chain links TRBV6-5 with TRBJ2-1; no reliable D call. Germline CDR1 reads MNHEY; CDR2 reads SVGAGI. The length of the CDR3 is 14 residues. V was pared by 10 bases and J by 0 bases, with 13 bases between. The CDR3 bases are TGTGCCACCGGCGATAGTCCCTCCTACAATGAGCAGTTCTTC. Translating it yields CATGDSPSYNEQFF.

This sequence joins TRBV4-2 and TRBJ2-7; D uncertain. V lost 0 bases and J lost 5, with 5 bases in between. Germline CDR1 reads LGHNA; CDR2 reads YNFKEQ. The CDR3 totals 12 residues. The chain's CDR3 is CASSQDINEQYF. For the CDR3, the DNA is TGTGCCAGCAGCCAAGATATCAACGAGCAGTACTTC.

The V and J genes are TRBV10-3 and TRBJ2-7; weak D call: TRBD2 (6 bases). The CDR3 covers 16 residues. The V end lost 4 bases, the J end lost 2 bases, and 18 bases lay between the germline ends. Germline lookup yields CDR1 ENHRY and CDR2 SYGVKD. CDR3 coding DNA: TGTGCCATCAGTGGGTCTCGGACTAAGGTCCCCTACGAGCAGTACTTC. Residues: CAISGSRTKVPYEQYF.

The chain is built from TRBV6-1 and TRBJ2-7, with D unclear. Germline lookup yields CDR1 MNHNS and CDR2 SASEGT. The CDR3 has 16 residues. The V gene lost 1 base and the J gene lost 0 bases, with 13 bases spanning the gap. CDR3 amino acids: CASSEGVWPFSYEQYF. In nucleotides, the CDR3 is TGTGCCAGCAGTGAAGGCGTTTGGCCTTTCTCCTACGAGCAGTACTTC.

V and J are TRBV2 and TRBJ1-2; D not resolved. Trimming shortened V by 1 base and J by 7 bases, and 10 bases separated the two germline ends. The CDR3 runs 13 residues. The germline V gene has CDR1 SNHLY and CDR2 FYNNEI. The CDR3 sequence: CASSEGAIGGYTF. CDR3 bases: TGTGCCAGCAGTGAAGGCGCGATCGGTGGCTACACCTTC.

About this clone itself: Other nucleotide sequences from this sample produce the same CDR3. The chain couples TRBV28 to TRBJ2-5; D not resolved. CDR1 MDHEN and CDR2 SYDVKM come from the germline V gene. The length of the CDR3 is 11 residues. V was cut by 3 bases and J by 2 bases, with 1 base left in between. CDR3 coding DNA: TGTGCCAGCAGTTTGCAAGAGACCCAGTACTTC. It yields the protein CASSLQETQYF.

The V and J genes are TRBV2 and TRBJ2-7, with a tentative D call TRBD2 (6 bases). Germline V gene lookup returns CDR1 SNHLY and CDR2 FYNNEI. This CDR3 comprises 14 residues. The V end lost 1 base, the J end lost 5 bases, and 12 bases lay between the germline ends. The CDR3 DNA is TGTGCCAGCAGTGAAGGCCGGGGGACCCACGAGCAGTACTTC. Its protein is CASSEGRGTHEQYF.

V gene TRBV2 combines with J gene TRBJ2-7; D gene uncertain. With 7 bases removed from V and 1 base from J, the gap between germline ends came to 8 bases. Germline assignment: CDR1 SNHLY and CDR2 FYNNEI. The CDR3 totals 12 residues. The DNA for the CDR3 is TGTGCCAGCACCGGAGAGTCCTACGAGCAGTACTTC. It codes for CASTGESYEQYF. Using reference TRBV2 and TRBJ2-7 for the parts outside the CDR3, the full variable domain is EPEVTQTPSHQVTQMGQEVILRCVPISNHLYFYWYRQILGQKVEFLVSFYNNEISEKSEIFDDQFSVERPDGSNFTLKIRSTKLEDSAMYFCASTGESYEQYFGPGTRLTVT.

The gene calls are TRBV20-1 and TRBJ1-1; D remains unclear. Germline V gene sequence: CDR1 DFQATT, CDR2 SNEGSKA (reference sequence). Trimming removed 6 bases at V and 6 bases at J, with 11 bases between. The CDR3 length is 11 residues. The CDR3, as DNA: TGCAGTGCCCGAGGAAAATCTGAAGCTTTCTTT. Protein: CSARGKSEAFF.

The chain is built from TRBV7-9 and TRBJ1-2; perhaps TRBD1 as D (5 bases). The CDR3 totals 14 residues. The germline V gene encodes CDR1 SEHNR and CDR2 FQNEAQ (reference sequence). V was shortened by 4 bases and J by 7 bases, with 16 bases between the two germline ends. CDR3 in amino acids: CASSWDEAGRGYTF. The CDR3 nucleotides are TGTGCCAGCAGCTGGGACGAGGCCGGTCGTGGCTACACCTTC.

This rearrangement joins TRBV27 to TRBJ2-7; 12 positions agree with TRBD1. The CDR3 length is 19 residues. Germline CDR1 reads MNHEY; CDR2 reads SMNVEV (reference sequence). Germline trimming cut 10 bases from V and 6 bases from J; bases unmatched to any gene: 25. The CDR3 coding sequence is TGTGCCACGGGACCCTTCATTTACGGGACAGGGGGCGCGAAGGCCGAGCAGTACTTC. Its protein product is CATGPFIYGTGGAKAEQYF.

CDR3 residues: CASSQITGSNIQYF. The CDR3 DNA sequence: TGTGCCAGCAGCCAAATAACAGGGTCGAACATTCAGTACTTC. The chain uses TRBV28 and TRBJ2-4; possible D gene TRBD1, 6 bases. Germline lookup yields CDR1 MDHEN and CDR2 SYDVKM. Trimming took off 6 bases at V and 7 bases at J, with 16 bases between the two ends. This CDR3 has 14 amino acids. The variable domain in full, completed from reference TRBV28 and TRBJ2-4, reads DVKVTQSSRYLVKRTGEKVFLECVQDMDHENMFWYRQDPGLGLRLIYFSYDVKMKEKGDIPEGYSVSREKKERFSLILESASTNQTSMYLCASSQITGSNIQYFGAGTRLSVL.

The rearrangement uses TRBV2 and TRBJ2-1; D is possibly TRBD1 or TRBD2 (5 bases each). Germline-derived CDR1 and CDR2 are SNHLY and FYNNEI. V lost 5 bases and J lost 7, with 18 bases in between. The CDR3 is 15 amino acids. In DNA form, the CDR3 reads TGTGCCAGCAGTCGGGGCGCCCTGAGGGTAAATGAGCAGTTCTTC. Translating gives CASSRGALRVNEQFF.

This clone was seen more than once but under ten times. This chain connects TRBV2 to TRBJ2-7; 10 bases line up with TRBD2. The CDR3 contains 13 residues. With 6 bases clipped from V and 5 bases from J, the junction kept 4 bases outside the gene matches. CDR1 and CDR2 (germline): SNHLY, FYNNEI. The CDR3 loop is CASRLAGLNEQYF. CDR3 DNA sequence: TGTGCCAGCAGACTAGCGGGATTAAACGAGCAGTACTTC.

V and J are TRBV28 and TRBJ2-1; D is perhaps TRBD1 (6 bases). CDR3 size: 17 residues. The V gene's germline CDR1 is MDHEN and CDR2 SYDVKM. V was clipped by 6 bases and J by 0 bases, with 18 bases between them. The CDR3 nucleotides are TGTGCCAGCAGCATACCCGAACAGGGTAGCTCCTACAATGAGCAGTTCTTC. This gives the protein CASSIPEQGSSYNEQFF.

For the CDR3, the DNA is TGTGCCAGCAGTTCAACAGGGGAAGGCTACGAGCAGTACTTC. Translated, it gives CASSSTGEGYEQYF. This rearrangement joins TRBV27 to TRBJ2-5, with TRBD1 matching 7 bases. The DNA matches TRBJ2-7 better at its end, which makes the J call doubtful. The CDR3 covers 14 residues. The germline gives CDR1 MNHEY, CDR2 SMNVEV (reference sequence).